Following are 4 T cell receptor beta chains from one sample sequenced in a study of low-dose radiotherapy and immunotherapy resistance in tumors. With TRAV- and TRBV-specific primers, first-strand cDNA was made, covering the alpha and beta chains. For amplifying TCRs, the PCR ran for about 20 cycles with Phusion, which was used together with a constant-region primer and the adapter on the V primers. TCRdb redid the calling of the reads with MiXCR, one entry per CDR3 protein. This table holds 65,000 to 95,000 distinct CDR3 sequences, 15% to 20% found once. Regarding time point: after trial treatment. Treatment of the sample: LDRT plus nivolumab, ipilimumab, low-dose cyclophosphamide and aspirin (RACIN trial). The source was PBMCs, collected after low-dose radiotherapy plus immunotherapy. These receptors were collected from a male donor with prostate cancer.

This clonotype was found many times. The chain recombines TRBV12-3 or TRBV12-4 with TRBJ1-1; 8 positions agree with TRBD1. V was pared by 1 base and J by 0 bases, with 7 bases of the junction left unmatched. This CDR3 spans 17 amino acids. In DNA form, the CDR3 reads TGTGCCAGCAGTTTAGAGGGACAGGCCACGGTGAACACTGAAGCTTTCTTT. It encodes CASSLEGQATVNTEAFF.

This clonotype showed up just a few times. This chain joins TRBV20-1 and TRBJ2-1; 15 bases match TRBD2. The CDR3 has 16 residues. CDR1 and CDR2 (germline): DFQATT, SNEGSKA (reference sequence). Here the CDR3 reads CSGTSGRLGSNNEQFF. CDR3 bases: TGCAGCGGGACTAGCGGGAGGTTAGGCTCAAACAATGAGCAGTTCTTC.

This clonotype was seen many times. V and J are TRBV4-2 and TRBJ2-7, with D perhaps TRBD2 (5 bases). V gave up 2 bases and J gave up 3 bases, with 11 bases separating them. This CDR3 is 14 amino acids long. Germline V CDR1 and CDR2: LGHNA, YNFKEQ. For the CDR3, the DNA is TGTGCCAGCAGCCAAAGCGGAATCAACTACGAGCAGTACTTC. This sequence encodes CASSQSGINYEQYF.

This clonotype was seen at least ten times. CDR3 region: CASSSRSFIGGQGEQFF. The CDR3 coding sequence is TGTGCCAGTAGTTCAAGATCGTTTATTGGGGGCCAGGGTGAGCAGTTCTTC. The J gene is TRBJ2-1, the V gene TRBV19; tentatively, D is TRBD1 (6 bases). The germline V gene has CDR1 LNHDA and CDR2 SQIVND (reference sequence). The CDR3 extends over 17 amino acids. With 5 bases removed from V and 9 bases from J, the gap between germline ends came to 26 bases.